Given below is one T cell receptor (beta chain) in context. The target antigen is unknown. V trimming: 5 bases; J trimming: 0 bases; junction bases outside the gene matches: 2. The CDR3 covers 14 residues. From germline, CDR1 is MGHRA and CDR2 YSYEKL. CD8 cells regarded as naive lacked CD45RO, were positively chosen for CCR7, and omitted terminally differentiated effector memory CD45RA+ cells. The data stem from a study of shared clonotypes between healthy human individuals. The repertoire was sequenced with immunoSEQ multiplex PCR; TCRdb's copy has only in-frame clones and lacks some. The table has around 560,000 clones, roughly 95% seen once. Study conclusions and caveats: Sharing across four donors was highest in naive CD4 (roughly 5%) and lowest in memory CD8 (around 0.4%). When compared with the clonotypes that were shared by all four sorted-subset donors, the non-shared clonotypes turned out to have lower generation probabilities.

This clonotype was obtained from a woman younger than 45 in good health. The J gene is TRBJ2-3, the V gene TRBV4-1; 7 bases line up with TRBD2. The sample consisted of naive CD8+ T cells sorted from blood. CDR3 protein: CASSYSGSTDTQYF. CDR3 nucleotide sequence: TGCGCCAGCAGCTATAGCGGGAGCACAGATACGCAGTATTTT.